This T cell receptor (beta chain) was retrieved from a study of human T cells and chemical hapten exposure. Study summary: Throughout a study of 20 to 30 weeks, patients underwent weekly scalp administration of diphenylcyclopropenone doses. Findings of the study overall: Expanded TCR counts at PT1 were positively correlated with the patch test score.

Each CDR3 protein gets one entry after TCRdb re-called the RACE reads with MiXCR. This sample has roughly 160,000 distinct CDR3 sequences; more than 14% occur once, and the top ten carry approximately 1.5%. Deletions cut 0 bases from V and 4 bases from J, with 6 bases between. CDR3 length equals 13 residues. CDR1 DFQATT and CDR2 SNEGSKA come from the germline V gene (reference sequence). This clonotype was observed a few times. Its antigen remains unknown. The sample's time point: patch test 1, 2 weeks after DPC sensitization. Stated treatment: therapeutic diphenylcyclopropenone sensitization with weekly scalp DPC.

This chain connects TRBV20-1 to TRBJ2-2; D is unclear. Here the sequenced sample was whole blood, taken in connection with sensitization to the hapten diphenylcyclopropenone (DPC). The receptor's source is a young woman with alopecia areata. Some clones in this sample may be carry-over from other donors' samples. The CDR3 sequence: CSAREVSTGELFF. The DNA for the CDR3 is TGCAGTGCTAGAGAAGTCAGCACCGGGGAGCTGTTTTTT.